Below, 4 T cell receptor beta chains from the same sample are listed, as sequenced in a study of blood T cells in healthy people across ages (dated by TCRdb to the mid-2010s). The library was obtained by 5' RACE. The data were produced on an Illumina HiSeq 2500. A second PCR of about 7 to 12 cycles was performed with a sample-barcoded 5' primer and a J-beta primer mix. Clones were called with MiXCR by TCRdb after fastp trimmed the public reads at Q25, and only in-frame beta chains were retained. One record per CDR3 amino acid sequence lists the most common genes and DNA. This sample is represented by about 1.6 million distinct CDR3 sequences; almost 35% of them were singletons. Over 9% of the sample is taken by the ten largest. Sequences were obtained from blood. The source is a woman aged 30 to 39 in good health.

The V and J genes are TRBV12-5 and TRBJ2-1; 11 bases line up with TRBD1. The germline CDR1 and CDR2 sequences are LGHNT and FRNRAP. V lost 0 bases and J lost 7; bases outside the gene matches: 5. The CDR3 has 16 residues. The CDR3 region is CASGLVHGTGGNEQFF. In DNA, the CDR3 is TGTGCTAGTGGTTTGGTACATGGGACAGGGGGTAATGAGCAGTTCTTC.

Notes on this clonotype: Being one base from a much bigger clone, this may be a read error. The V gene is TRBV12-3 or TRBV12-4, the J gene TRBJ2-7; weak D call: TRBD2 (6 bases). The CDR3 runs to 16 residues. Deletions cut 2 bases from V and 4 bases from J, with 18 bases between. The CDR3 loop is CASSLSSGGVLYEQYF. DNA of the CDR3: TGTGCCAGCAGTTTAAGTAGCGGAGGGGTACTGTACGAGCAGTACTTC.

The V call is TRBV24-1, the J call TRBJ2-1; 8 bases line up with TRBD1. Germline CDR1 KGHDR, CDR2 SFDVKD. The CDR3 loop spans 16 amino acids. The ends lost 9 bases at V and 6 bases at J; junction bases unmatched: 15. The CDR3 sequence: CATAEEGTGQVNEQFF. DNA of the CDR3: TGTGCCACCGCCGAAGAAGGGACAGGACAAGTCAATGAGCAGTTCTTC.

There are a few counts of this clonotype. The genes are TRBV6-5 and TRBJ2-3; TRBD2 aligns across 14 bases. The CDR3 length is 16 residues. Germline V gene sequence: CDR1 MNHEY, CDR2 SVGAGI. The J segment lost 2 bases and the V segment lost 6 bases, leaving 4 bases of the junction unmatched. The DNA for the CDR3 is TGTGCCAGCAGGGCGACTAGCGGGAGGGCCACAGATACGCAGTATTTT. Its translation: CASRATSGRATDTQYF.